The T cell receptor beta chain described here comes from a study of T-cell memory formation after mild COVID-19. Broader study findings: Certain responding clones were present in pre-infection memory, suggesting participation of cross-reactive memory. Clones that shrank (day 15 to 85) were balanced CD4/CD8, whereas later expanders leaned CD4+.

The CDR3 has 15 residues. After removal of 5 bases from V and 0 bases from J, the junction contained 5 bases not matched to a gene. A single count supports this clonotype. What it binds is not known. Researchers used 5'RACE with constant-segment primers to make TCR alpha and TCR beta cDNA libraries that carry sample barcodes and UMIs. MiXCR, applied by TCRdb to the 5' RACE reads, yields one record per CDR3 protein. This sample has 550,000 to 700,000 distinct CDR3 sequences, with 15% to 20% found just once. The origin of this receptor is an adult woman who had mild COVID-19 (a few samples of this study predate the infection). Cell type and time point are not known. The gene calls are TRBV12-3 or TRBV12-4 and TRBJ2-3; 7 nucleotides line up with TRBD1. Sequenced: PBMCs or a T cell subset sorted from them (not recorded which). DNA for the CDR3: TGTGCCAGCAGTCCCCTGGGACAGAGCACAGATACGCAGTATTTT. Translated: CASSPLGQSTDTQYF.